Listed below are T cell receptor beta chains from one sample, sequenced in a study of T-cell memory formation after mild COVID-19. Using its own MiXCR run on the 5' RACE reads, TCRdb lists one record per CDR3 protein. This sample has just under 350,000 distinct CDR3 sequences, with 10% to 15% found just once. The sample consisted of PBMCs or a T cell subset sorted from them (not recorded which). These receptors were collected from a man between 18 and 35 years old who had mild COVID-19 (a few samples of this study predate the infection). Cell type and time point are not known. The CDR3 runs from the conserved cysteine through the conserved F or W. D genes are given only for firm matches. Where a row states a size, it is once, few, many or the class of an expanded clone; other rows omit it.

cdr3_aa,cdr3_nt,clone_size,v_call,d_call,j_call
CASSPELGSSYNEQFF,TGCGCCAGCAGCCCTGAATTGGGCAGCTCCTACAATGAGCAGTTCTTC,few,TRBV5-1,-,TRBJ2-1
CSVEDKGQGEKLFF,TGCAGCGTTGAAGATAAGGGGCAGGGTGAAAAACTGTTTTTT,-,TRBV29-1,-,TRBJ1-4
CASSTERGDTQYF,TGCGCCAGCAGCACGGAGCGGGGGGATACGCAGTATTTT,-,TRBV5-1,TRBD2,TRBJ2-3
CASSRRQGYEQYF,TGCGCCAGCAGCCGTAGACAGGGCTACGAGCAGTACTTC,-,TRBV5-1,TRBD1,TRBJ2-7
CASSQDLSTDTQYF,TGTGCCAGCAGCCAAGATCTCAGCACAGATACGCAGTATTTT,many,TRBV3-1,-,TRBJ2-3
CASSLGPGYTF,TGTGCCAGCAGCTTGGGACCCGGCTACACCTTC,few,TRBV11-2,-,TRBJ1-2
CASSLSAGFRYGYTF,TGTGCCAGCAGCTTGTCGGCAGGGTTTCGCTATGGCTACACCTTC,many,TRBV5-5,-,TRBJ1-2
CASSLVDTDLNYGYTF,TGCGCCAGCAGCTTGGTCGACACAGACCTTAACTATGGCTACACCTTC,few,TRBV5-1,-,TRBJ1-2
CASSVSGGSSYEQYF,TGTGCCAGCAGCGTCAGCGGGGGGAGCTCCTACGAGCAGTACTTC,-,TRBV13,TRBD2,TRBJ2-7
CASSLVTGFLAQYF,TGTGCCAGCAGCTTAGTTACAGGGTTTTTAGCCCAGTACTTC,few,TRBV7-8,-,TRBJ2-5
CASSQGGGYTDTQYF,TGTGCCAGCAGCCAAGGCGGGGGGTACACAGATACGCAGTATTTT,few,TRBV3-1,TRBD2,TRBJ2-3
CASSGGALFF,TGTGCCAGCAGCGGAGGGGCCCTGTTCTTC,many,TRBV7-9,-,TRBJ2-1
CASSLVGSPLHF,TGTGCCAGCAGCTTAGTGGGGTCACCCCTCCACTTT,-,TRBV7-2,-,TRBJ1-6
CASSLRTGGQPQHF,TGTGCCAGCAGTTTAAGGACAGGGGGTCAGCCCCAGCATTTT,many,TRBV7-2,TRBD1,TRBJ1-5
CSVGQGSEQYF,TGCAGCGTTGGGCAGGGCAGCGAGCAGTACTTC,few,TRBV29-1,-,TRBJ2-7
CASTPVGTGELFF,TGTGCCAGCACACCCGTGGGCACCGGGGAGCTGTTTTTT,few,TRBV18,-,TRBJ2-2
CAISAGTSEVTEQFF,TGTGCCATCAGTGCGGGGACTAGCGAGGTCACGGAGCAGTTCTTC,many,TRBV10-3,TRBD2,TRBJ2-1
CATSGTGSRQPQHF,TGTGCCACCAGCGGTACAGGGTCACGGCAGCCCCAGCATTTT,many,TRBV15,-,TRBJ1-5
CASSSGLGSTDTQYF,TGTGCCAGCAGCTCTGGACTAGGGAGCACAGATACGCAGTATTTT,-,TRBV7-9,TRBD2,TRBJ2-3
CASSYPWDTEAFF,TGTGCCAGCAGTTACCCCTGGGACACTGAAGCTTTCTTT,-,TRBV6-6,-,TRBJ1-1
CASSTPGREQFF,TGTGCCAGCAGTACACCAGGACGTGAGCAGTTCTTC,many,TRBV28,-,TRBJ2-1
CASSSPGVRETQYF,TGTGCCAGCAGTTCTCCAGGGGTCCGAGAGACCCAGTACTTC,many,TRBV12-3/TRBV12-4,-,TRBJ2-5
CASSFRGATDTQYF,TGTGCCAGCAGCTTTAGGGGGGCTACAGATACGCAGTATTTT,many,TRBV7-3,-,TRBJ2-3
CASSLGELVEAFF,TGCGCCAGCAGCTTGGGAGAGTTGGTGGAAGCTTTCTTT,-,TRBV5-1,-,TRBJ1-1
CASSPGAFSGWYQETQYF,TGTGCCAGCAGCCCGGGGGCCTTTTCCGGTTGGTACCAAGAGACCCAGTACTTC,many,TRBV7-2,-,TRBJ2-5
CASSYGVAGGMYNEQFF,TGTGCCAGCAGTTACGGGGTAGCGGGGGGAATGTACAATGAGCAGTTCTTC,few,TRBV6-5,TRBD2,TRBJ2-1
CASSSHRDGGTEAFF,TGTGCCAGCAGCTCTCACCGCGACGGGGGCACTGAAGCTTTCTTT,-,TRBV5-4,-,TRBJ1-1
CSGGWGTDGNTIYF,TGCAGCGGTGGGTGGGGTACCGATGGAAACACCATATATTTT,many,TRBV29-1,-,TRBJ1-3
CASSRDIEETQYF,TGTGCCAGCAGCCGCGACATCGAAGAGACCCAGTACTTC,-,TRBV3-1,-,TRBJ2-5
CASSLERPSSGNTIYF,TGCGCCAGCAGCTTGGAGAGGCCGAGCTCTGGAAACACCATATATTTT,-,TRBV5-1,-,TRBJ1-3
CASSPNNTRYTGELFF,TGTGCCAGCAGCCCAAATAATACTAGATACACCGGGGAGCTGTTTTTT,-,TRBV11-2,-,TRBJ2-2
CASTGTAESVRPGELFF,TGTGCCAGCACTGGGACAGCGGAGAGTGTTCGTCCCGGGGAGCTGTTTTTT,-,TRBV7-9,TRBD1,TRBJ2-2
CASSLSPLEKLFF,TGTGCCAGCAGCTTGTCCCCCTTGGAAAAACTGTTTTTT,few,TRBV5-5,-,TRBJ1-4
CASSLGNRLNTEAFF,TGCGCCAGCAGCCTGGGTAACAGACTTAACACTGAAGCTTTCTTT,-,TRBV4-1,-,TRBJ1-1
CASSHLLAGATGELFF,TGCGCCAGCAGCCACCTACTAGCGGGGGCCACCGGGGAGCTGTTTTTT,-,TRBV4-3,TRBD2,TRBJ2-2
CASSAEPETQYF,TGTGCCAGCAGCGCAGAACCGGAGACCCAGTACTTC,few,TRBV9,-,TRBJ2-5
CSARVGGGYNEQFF,TGCAGTGCTAGAGTCGGTGGGGGGTACAATGAGCAGTTCTTC,-,TRBV20-1,-,TRBJ2-1
CASQATGGTGELFF,TGTGCCAGCCAAGCGACAGGAGGGACCGGGGAGCTGTTTTTT,-,TRBV6-2/TRBV6-3,-,TRBJ2-2
CASSHGTGAKDEQFF,TGTGCCAGCAGCCACGGGACAGGGGCTAAGGATGAGCAGTTCTTC,-,TRBV5-4,TRBD1,TRBJ2-1
CASSEIDGYEQYF,TGTGCCAGCAGCGAGATTGATGGCTACGAGCAGTACTTC,many,TRBV9,-,TRBJ2-7